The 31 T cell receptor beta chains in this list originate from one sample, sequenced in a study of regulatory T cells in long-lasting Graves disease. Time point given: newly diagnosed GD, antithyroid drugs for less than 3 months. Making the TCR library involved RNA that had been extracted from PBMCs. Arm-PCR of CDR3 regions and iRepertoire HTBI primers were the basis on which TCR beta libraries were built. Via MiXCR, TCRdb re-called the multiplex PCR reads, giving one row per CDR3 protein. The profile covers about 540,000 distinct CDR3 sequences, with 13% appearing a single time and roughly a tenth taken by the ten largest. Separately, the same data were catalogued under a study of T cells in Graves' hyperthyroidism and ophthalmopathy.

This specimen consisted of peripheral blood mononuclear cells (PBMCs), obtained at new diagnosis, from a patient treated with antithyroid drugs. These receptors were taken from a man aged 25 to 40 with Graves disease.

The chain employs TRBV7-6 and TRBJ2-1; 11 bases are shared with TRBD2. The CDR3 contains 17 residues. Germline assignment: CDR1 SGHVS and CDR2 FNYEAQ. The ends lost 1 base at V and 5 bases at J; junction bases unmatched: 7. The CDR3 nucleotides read TGTGCCAGCAGCTTAGTGACTAGCGGGGTCGGGGACAATGAGCAGTTCTTC. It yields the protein CASSLVTSGVGDNEQFF.

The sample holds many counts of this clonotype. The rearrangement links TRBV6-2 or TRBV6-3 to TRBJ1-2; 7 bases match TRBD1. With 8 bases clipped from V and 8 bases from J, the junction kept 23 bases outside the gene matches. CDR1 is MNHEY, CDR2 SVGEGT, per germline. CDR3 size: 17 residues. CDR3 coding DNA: TGTGCCAGCGCCCCGGGGACAGCCTCCCGGGTCATGAGGGGCTACACCTTC. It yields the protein CASAPGTASRVMRGYTF.

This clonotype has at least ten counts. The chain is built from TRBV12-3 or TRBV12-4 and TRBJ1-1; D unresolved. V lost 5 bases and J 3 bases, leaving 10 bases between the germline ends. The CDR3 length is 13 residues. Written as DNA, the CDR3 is TGTGCCAGCAGTCGTATGATGGACACTGAAGCTTTCTTT. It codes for CASSRMMDTEAFF.

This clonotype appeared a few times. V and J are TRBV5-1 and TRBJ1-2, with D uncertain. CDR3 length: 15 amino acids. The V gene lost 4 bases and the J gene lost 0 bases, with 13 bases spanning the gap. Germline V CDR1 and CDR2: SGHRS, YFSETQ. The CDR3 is CASSLVPRANYGYTF. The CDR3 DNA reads TGCGCCAGCAGCCTCGTCCCACGCGCTAACTATGGCTACACCTTC. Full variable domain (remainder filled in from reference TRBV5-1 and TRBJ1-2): KAGVTQTPRYLIKTRGQQVTLSCSPISGHRSVSWYQQTPGQGLQFLFEYFSETQRNKGNFPGRFSGRQFSNSRSEMNVSTLELGDSALYLCASSLVPRANYGYTFGSGTRLTVV.

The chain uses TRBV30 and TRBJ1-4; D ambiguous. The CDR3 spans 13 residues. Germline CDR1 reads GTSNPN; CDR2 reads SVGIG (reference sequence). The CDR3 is CALRGGSSEKLFF. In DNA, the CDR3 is TGTGCACTAAGAGGAGGGTCGAGCGAAAAACTGTTTTTT.

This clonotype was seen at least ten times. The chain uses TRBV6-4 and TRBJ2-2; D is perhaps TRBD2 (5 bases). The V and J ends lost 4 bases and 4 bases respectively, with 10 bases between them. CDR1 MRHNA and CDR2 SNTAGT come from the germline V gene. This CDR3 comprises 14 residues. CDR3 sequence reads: CASSAGKRTGELFF. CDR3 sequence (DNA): TGTGCCAGCAGTGCGGGGAAGCGCACCGGGGAGCTGTTTTTT.

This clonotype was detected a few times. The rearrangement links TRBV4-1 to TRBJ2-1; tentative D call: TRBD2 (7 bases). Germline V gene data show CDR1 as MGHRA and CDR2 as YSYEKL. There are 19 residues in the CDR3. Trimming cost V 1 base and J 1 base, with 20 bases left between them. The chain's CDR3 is CASSQGGGHKLISYNEQFF. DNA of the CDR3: TGCGCCAGCAGCCAAGGCGGGGGACACAAACTAATTTCCTACAATGAGCAGTTCTTC.

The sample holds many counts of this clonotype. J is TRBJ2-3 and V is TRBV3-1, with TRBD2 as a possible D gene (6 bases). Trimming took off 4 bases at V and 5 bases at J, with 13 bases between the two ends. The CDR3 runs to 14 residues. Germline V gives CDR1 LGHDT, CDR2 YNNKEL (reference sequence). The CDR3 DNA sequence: TGTGCCAGCAGCCTTCGGGTGGGGGGAGATACGCAGTATTTT. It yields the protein CASSLRVGGDTQYF.

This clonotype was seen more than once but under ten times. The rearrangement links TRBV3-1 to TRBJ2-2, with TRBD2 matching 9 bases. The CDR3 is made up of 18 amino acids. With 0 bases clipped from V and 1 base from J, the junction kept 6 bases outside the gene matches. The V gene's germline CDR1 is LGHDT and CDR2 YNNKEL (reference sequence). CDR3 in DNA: TGTGCCAGCAGCCAAGATCGTAGCGGGAGCTTGAACACCGGGGAGCTGTTTTTT. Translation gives CASSQDRSGSLNTGELFF.

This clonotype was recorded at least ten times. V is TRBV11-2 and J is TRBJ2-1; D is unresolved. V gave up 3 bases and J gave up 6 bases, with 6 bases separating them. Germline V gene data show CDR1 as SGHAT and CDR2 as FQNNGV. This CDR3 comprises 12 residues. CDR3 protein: CASSFSANEQFF. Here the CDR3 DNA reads TGTGCCAGCAGCTTCTCAGCCAATGAGCAGTTCTTC.

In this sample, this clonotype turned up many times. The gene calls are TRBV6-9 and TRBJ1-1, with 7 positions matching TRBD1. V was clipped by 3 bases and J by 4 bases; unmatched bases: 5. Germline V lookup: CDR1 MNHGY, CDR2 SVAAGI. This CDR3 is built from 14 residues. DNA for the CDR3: TGTGCCAGCAGTTACTTCCAGGGGGGCACTGAAGCTTTCTTT. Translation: CASSYFQGGTEAFF.

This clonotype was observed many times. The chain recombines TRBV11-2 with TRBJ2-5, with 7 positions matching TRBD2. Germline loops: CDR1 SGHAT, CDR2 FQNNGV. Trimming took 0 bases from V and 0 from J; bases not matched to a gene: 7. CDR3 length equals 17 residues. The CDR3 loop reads CASSLDGSGDDQETQYF. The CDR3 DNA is TGTGCCAGCAGCTTAGATGGAAGCGGGGATGACCAAGAGACCCAGTACTTC.

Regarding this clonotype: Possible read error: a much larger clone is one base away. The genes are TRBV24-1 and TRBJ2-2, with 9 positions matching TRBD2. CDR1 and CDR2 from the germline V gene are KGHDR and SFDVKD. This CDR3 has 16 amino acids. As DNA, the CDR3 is TGTGCCACCAGTGATGTAGCGGGAGCTCGCGTCGGGGAGCTGCTTTTT. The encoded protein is CATSDVAGARVGELLF.

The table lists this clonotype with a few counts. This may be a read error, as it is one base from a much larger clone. CDR3 residues: CASSLHYRTDGHTEQYF. The CDR3 nucleotides read TGTGCCAGCAGTTTACACTATAGGACTGATGGTCACACGGAGCAGTACTTC. V is TRBV12-3 or TRBV12-4 and J is TRBJ2-7; a possible D gene is TRBD2 (5 bases). Trimming left V 2 bases short and J 7 bases short, with 24 bases between. The CDR3 is 17 amino acids.

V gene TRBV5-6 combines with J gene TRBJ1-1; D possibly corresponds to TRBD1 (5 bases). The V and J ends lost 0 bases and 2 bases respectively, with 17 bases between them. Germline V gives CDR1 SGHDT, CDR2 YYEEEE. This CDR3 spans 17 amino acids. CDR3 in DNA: TGTGCCAGCAGCTTGGGGTGGGGTAGGGGAGAAAACACTGAAGCTTTCTTT. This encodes CASSLGWGRGENTEAFF.

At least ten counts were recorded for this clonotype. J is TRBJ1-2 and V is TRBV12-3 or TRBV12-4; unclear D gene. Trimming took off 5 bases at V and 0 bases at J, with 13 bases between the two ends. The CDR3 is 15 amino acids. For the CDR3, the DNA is TGTGCCAGCAGTCCCCGGGCCCCGGCTAACTATGGCTACACCTTC. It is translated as CASSPRAPANYGYTF.

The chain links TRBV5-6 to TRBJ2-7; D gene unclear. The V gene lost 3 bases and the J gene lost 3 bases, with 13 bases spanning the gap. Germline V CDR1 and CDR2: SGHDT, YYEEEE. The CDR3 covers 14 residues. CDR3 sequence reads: CASSSPEKGYEQYF. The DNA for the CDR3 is TGTGCCAGCAGCTCCCCGGAGAAGGGCTACGAGCAGTACTTC.

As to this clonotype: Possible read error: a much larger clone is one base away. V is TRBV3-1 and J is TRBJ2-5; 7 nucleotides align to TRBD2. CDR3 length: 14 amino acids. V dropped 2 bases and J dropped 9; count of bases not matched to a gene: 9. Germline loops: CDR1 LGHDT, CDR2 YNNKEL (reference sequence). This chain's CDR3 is CASSQLGREQAQYF. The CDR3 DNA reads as TGTGCCAGCAGCCAACTAGGGAGGGAGCAGGCCCAGTACTTC.

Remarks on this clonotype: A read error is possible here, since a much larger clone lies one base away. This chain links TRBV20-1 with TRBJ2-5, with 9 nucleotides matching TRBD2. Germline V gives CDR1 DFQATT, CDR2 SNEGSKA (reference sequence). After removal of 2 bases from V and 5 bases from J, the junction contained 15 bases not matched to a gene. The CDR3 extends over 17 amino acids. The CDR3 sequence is CSARPFGGGDVGETQYF. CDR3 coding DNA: TGCAGTGCTAGACCCTTTGGCGGGGGGGATGTAGGGGAGACCCAGTACTTC.

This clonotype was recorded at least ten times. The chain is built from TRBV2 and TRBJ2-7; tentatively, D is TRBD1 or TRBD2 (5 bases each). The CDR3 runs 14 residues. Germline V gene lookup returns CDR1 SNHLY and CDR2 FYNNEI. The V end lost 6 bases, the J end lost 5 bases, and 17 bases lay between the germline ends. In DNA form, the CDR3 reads TGTGCCAGCAGACGCCGAACGGGGCTGAACGAGCAGTACTTC. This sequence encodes CASRRRTGLNEQYF. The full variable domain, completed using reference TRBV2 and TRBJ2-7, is EPEVTQTPSHQVTQMGQEVILRCVPISNHLYFYWYRQILGQKVEFLVSFYNNEISEKSEIFDDQFSVERPDGSNFTLKIRSTKLEDSAMYFCASRRRTGLNEQYFGPGTRLTVT.

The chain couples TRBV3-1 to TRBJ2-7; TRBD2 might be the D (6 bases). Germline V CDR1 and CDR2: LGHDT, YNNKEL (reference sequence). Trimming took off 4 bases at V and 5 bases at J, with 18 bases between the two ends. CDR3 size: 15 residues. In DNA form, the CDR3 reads TGTGCCAGCAGCCCCGCATTTCGGGAGTTGCACGAGCAGTACTTC. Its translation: CASSPAFRELHEQYF.

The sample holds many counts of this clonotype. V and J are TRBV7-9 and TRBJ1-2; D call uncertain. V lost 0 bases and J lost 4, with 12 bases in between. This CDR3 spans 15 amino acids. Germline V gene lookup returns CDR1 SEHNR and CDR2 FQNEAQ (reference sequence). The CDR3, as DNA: TGTGCCAGCAGCTTAGCGGGTACAGCGCTCTATGGCTACACCTTC. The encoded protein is CASSLAGTALYGYTF.

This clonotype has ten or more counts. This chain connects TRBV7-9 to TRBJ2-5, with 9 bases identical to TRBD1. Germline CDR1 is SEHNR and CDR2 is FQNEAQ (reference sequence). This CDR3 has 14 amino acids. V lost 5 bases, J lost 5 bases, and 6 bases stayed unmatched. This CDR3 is CASSLPGTGETQYF. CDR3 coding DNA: TGTGCCAGCAGCCTCCCCGGGACAGGGGAGACCCAGTACTTC.

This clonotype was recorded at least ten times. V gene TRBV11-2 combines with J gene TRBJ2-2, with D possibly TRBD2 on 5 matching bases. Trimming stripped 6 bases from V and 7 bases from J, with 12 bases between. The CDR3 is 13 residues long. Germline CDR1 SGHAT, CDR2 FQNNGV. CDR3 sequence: CASSLLGSGELFF. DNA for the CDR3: TGTGCCAGCAGTCTTCTAGGGAGCGGGGAGCTGTTTTTT.

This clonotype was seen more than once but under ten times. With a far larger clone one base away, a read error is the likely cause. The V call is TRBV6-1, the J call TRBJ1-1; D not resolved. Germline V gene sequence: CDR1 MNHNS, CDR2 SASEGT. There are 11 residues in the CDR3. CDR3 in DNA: TGTGCCAGCAGCGGGAACGCTGAAGCTTTCTTT. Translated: CASSGNAEAFF.

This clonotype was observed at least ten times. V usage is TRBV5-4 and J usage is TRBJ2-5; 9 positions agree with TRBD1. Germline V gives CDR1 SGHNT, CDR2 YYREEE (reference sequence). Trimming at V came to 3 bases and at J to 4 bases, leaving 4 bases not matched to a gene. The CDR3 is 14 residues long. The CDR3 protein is CASSSGTGIETQYF. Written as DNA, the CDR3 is TGTGCCAGCAGCTCCGGGACAGGGATAGAGACCCAGTACTTC.

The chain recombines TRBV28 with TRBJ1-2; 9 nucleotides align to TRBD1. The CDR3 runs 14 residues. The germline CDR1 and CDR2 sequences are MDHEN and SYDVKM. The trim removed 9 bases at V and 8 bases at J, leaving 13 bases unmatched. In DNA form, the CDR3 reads TGTGCCAGTAATCTCGGGACAGGGAGTGGAGGCTACACCTTC. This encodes CASNLGTGSGGYTF.

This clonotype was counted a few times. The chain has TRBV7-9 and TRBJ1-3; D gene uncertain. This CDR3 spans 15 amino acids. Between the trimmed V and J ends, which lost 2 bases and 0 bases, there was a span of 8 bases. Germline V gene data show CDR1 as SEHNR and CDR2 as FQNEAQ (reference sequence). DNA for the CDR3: TGTGCCAGCAGCTTAACGAGGGTCTCTGGAAACACCATATATTTT. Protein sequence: CASSLTRVSGNTIYF.

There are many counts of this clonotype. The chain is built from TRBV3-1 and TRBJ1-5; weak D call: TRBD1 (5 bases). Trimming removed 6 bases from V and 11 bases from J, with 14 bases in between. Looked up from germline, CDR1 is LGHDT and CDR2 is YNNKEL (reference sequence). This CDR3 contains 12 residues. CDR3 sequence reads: CASSPLRGAQHF. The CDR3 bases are TGTGCCAGCAGTCCCCTACGGGGGGCCCAGCATTTT.

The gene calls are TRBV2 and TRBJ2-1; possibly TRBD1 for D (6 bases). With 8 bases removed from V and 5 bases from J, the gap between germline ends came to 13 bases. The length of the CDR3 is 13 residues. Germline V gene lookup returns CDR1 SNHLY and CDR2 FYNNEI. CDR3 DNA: TGTGCCAGCTCAGGGGAGTTGGACAATGAGCAGTTCTTC. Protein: CASSGELDNEQFF.

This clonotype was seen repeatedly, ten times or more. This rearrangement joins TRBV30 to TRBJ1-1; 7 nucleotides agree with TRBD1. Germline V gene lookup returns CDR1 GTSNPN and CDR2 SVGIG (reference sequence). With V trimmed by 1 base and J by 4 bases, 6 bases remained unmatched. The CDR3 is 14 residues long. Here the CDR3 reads CAWSAWGQTTEAFF. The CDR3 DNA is TGTGCCTGGAGTGCTTGGGGACAGACCACTGAAGCTTTCTTT.